These T cell receptor beta chains were read from a single sample in a study of T cell responses to AZD1222 COVID-19 vaccine. The repertoire was sequenced with immunoSEQ multiplex PCR; TCRdb's copy has only in-frame clones and lacks some. This table holds some 86,000 clones, roughly nine tenths found once. Sequencing was performed on peripheral blood, taken 28 days after the second AZD1222 dose. The receptors here all came from an adult who received the AZD1222 COVID-19 vaccine. Both conserved end residues are part of each CDR3. D genes are given only for firm matches. Some rows mark clone size as missing; the rest say once, few, many or name a class of expanded clone.

cdr3_nt	cdr3_aa	clone_size	v_call	j_call	d_call
TGTGCCGCAGCGTCGGAGCTGTATCAGCCCCAGCATTTT	CAAASELYQPQHF	.	TRBV6-1	TRBJ1-5	.
TGTGCCAGCAGCTTAGCGACACAGGTGTATGAAGCTTTCTTT	CASSLATQVYEAFF	.	TRBV7-2	TRBJ1-1	.
TGCGCCAGCAGCTTGTCGCCCTGGGCCAGCTATGGCTACACCTTC	CASSLSPWASYGYTF	.	TRBV5-1	TRBJ1-2	.
TGTGCCACCTTTGATCAAGGGGCAGATAATGAAAAACTGTTTTTT	CATFDQGADNEKLFF	once	TRBV10-3	TRBJ1-4	.
TGCGCCAGCAGCTTGGGAGCGTTAAGGGGGGTGAACACTGAAGCTTTCTTT	CASSLGALRGVNTEAFF	.	TRBV5-1	TRBJ1-1	.
TGTGCCAGCTTGAGAGGGACAGGGGGTCTTTATGGCTACACCTTC	CASLRGTGGLYGYTF	.	TRBV28	TRBJ1-2	TRBD1
TGTGCCACCAGCAGAGATTACAGGCTGAACACTGAAGCTTTCTTT	CATSRDYRLNTEAFF	.	TRBV15	TRBJ1-1	.
TGTGCCAGCAAACCGGGACCGGCGAACTATGGCTACACCTTC	CASKPGPANYGYTF	.	TRBV28	TRBJ1-2	.
TGCGCCAGCAGCTTGGGCAGGGGGAGGTATGGCTACACCTTC	CASSLGRGRYGYTF	.	TRBV5-1	TRBJ1-2	TRBD1
TGTGCCAGCAGCCAAGAGTTCGGGGGGGCATCCTACGAGCAGTACTTC	CASSQEFGGASYEQYF	.	TRBV3-1/TRBV3-2	TRBJ2-7	TRBD2
TGTGCCAGCAGTTTAAACAGGGGGTATAATTCACCCCTCCACTTT	CASSLNRGYNSPLHF	few	TRBV28	TRBJ1-6	TRBD1
TGTGCCAGTACCCCGACAGGATCGAACACTGAAGCTTTCTTT	CASTPTGSNTEAFF	.	TRBV19	TRBJ1-1	.
TGTGCCAGCAGGCGGACGGGGAACACTGAAGCTTTCTTT	CASRRTGNTEAFF	.	TRBV7-2	TRBJ1-1	.
TGTGCCAGCAGCTTGTACTTTGACAGCTTCCTAGGTGGCTACACCTTC	CASSLYFDSFLGGYTF	.	TRBV7-2	TRBJ1-2	.
TGTGCCAGCAGTTTAGAGCCCGAGCAGTACTTC	CASSLEPEQYF	.	TRBV12-3/TRBV12-4	TRBJ2-7	.
TGTGCCAGCAGGGCCTCACAGGGGAGCAATCAGCCCCAGCATTTT	CASRASQGSNQPQHF	.	TRBV25-1	TRBJ1-5	TRBD1
TGTGCCAGTAGTCTAGTTCGTGTCACTGAAGCTTTCTTT	CASSLVRVTEAFF	.	TRBV19	TRBJ1-1	.
TGTGCCAGCAGTCCACCGGGACAGGGAGGTGGCACTGAAGCTTTCTTT	CASSPPGQGGGTEAFF	once	TRBV28	TRBJ1-1	TRBD1
TGTGCCAGTAGTACTAGGCCGGGACAGGGAAATTCCGAGCAGTACTTC	CASSTRPGQGNSEQYF	.	TRBV19	TRBJ2-7	TRBD1
TGTGCCAGCAGCTTACAGGGGAGCTATCAGCCCCAGCATTTT	CASSLQGSYQPQHF	.	TRBV5-4	TRBJ1-5	TRBD1
TGTGCCAGCAGCCCTTCAGTAGGGGCGGGGGGAAAACTAGCCAAAAACATTCAGTACTTC	CASSPSVGAGGKLAKNIQYF	.	TRBV3-1/TRBV3-2	TRBJ2-4	TRBD2
TGCGCCAGCAGCTTGGAATCAATCTCTGGAAACACCATATATTTT	CASSLESISGNTIYF	.	TRBV5-1	TRBJ1-3	.
TGCGCCAGCAGCCGGGGGCAGGGGGCCTACAATGAGCAGTTCTTC	CASSRGQGAYNEQFF	.	TRBV5-1	TRBJ2-1	.
TGCGCCAGCAGCTTGGGCCTGTTCCGTAGCGGGGGAACAGATACGCAGTATTTT	CASSLGLFRSGGTDTQYF	once	TRBV5-1	TRBJ2-3	TRBD2
TGTGCCAGTTCCCAGAGGTGGGACACCTATCAGCCCCAGCATTTT	CASSQRWDTYQPQHF	few	TRBV19	TRBJ1-5	.
TGTGCCAGCAATGAACAGGGAAGGAACACTGAAGCTTTCTTT	CASNEQGRNTEAFF	.	TRBV2	TRBJ1-1	.